These T cell receptor beta chains were read from a single sample in a study of pediatric ulcerative colitis. The protocol was immunoSEQ multiplex PCR, while the TCRdb copy is restricted to in-frame clones and leaves out a portion. The table records 20,000 to 25,000 clones, 65% to 80% of them present only once. The sample comprised gut tissue. The source is a boy between 10 and 17 years old with severe ulcerative colitis. CDR3s include the opening cysteine and the closing phenylalanine or tryptophan. A D gene is named only where the DNA matches it firmly. The size field is filled for only some rows; it gives once, few, many or a size class.

size	V	D	J	CDR3	DNA
NA	TRBV5-1	TRBD1	TRBJ1-2	CASSLGTGNGYTF	TGCGCCAGCAGCTTGGGGACAGGGAATGGCTACACCTTC
NA	TRBV7-3	TRBD2	TRBJ2-3	CASSSLASSTDTQYF	TGTGCCAGCAGTTCACTAGCGTCTAGCACAGATACGCAGTATTTT
NA	TRBV7-9	NA	TRBJ2-1	CASSWDSGTQFF	TGTGCCAGCAGCTGGGATAGCGGAACGCAGTTCTTC
NA	TRBV30	TRBD1	TRBJ1-4	CAWSGRGLQNEKLFF	TGTGCCTGGAGCGGGAGGGGGCTTCAGAATGAAAAACTGTTTTTT
NA	TRBV18	NA	TRBJ1-2	CASSPPQGSGYTF	TGTGCCAGCTCACCACCGCAGGGCTCTGGCTACACCTTC
NA	TRBV20-1	NA	TRBJ2-1	CSATSVEQFF	TGCAGTGCTACTAGCGTCGAGCAGTTCTTC
NA	TRBV29-1	TRBD2	TRBJ2-1	CSVGLADLRWNEQFF	TGCAGCGTTGGACTAGCGGACTTAAGGTGGAATGAGCAGTTCTTC
NA	TRBV6-1	NA	TRBJ2-7	CASSEALEGSYEQYF	TGTGCCAGCAGTGAAGCGCTTGAAGGCTCCTACGAGCAGTACTTC
medium-sized	TRBV5-1	NA	TRBJ2-2	CASSPGGTGELFF	TGCGCCAGCAGCCCAGGGGGGACCGGGGAGCTGTTTTTT
NA	TRBV4-1	TRBD1	TRBJ1-2	CASSQRQGAGYGYTF	TGCGCCAGCAGCCAGAGACAGGGGGCAGGCTATGGCTACACCTTC
few	TRBV7-8	NA	TRBJ2-7	CASSLIHEQYF	TGTGCCAGCAGCTTGATCCACGAGCAGTACTTC
NA	TRBV19	NA	TRBJ2-2	CASSTWGELFF	TGTGCCAGTAGTACGTGGGGGGAGCTGTTTTTT
NA	TRBV27	NA	TRBJ2-1	CASSPRTKALNEQFF	TGTGCCAGCAGTCCGCGGACTAAGGCACTCAATGAGCAGTTCTTC
NA	TRBV6-4	NA	TRBJ2-2	CASSDGAHTGELFF	TGTGCCAGCAGTGACGGAGCGCACACCGGGGAGCTGTTTTTT
NA	TRBV27	NA	TRBJ2-7	CASSLSLGDRYYEQYF	TGTGCCAGCAGTTTATCGCTCGGGGATAGGTACTACGAGCAGTACTTC
NA	TRBV6-5	TRBD2	TRBJ2-7	CASRVIAGDYEQYF	TGTGCCAGCAGAGTTATAGCGGGGGACTACGAGCAGTACTTC
NA	TRBV4-3	TRBD1	TRBJ2-3	CASSQEFRGQADTQYF	TGCGCCAGCAGCCAAGAATTCAGGGGGCAGGCAGATACGCAGTATTTT
NA	TRBV6-1	NA	TRBJ2-2	CASSAVYLRSGELFF	TGTGCCAGCAGCGCGGTATATTTAAGATCCGGGGAGCTGTTTTTT
NA	TRBV19	NA	TRBJ2-1	CASRSTGEQFF	TGTGCCAGTAGGAGTACGGGTGAGCAGTTCTTC
few	TRBV6-1	TRBD2	TRBJ2-2	CASLVLAGGPGELFF	TGTGCCAGCCTAGTACTAGCGGGAGGGCCCGGGGAGCTGTTTTTT
NA	TRBV11-2	TRBD1	TRBJ1-3	CASSLEVAGGPGNTIYF	TGTGCCAGCAGCTTAGAGGTGGCAGGGGGCCCTGGAAACACCATATATTTT
NA	TRBV7-2	NA	TRBJ2-3	CASSPGSDTQYF	TGTGCCAGCAGCCCGGGCTCAGATACGCAGTATTTT
NA	TRBV5-1	NA	TRBJ2-5	CASSLGGRETQYF	TGCGCCAGCAGCTTGGGGGGGCGCGAGACCCAGTACTTC
NA	TRBV19	TRBD2	TRBJ2-5	CASSTYSGTQETQYF	TGTGCCAGTAGTACCTATAGCGGGACCCAAGAGACCCAGTACTTC
NA	TRBV7-2	TRBD2	TRBJ2-1	CASSSLAGGYNEQFF	TGTGCCAGCAGCTCACTAGCGGGAGGCTACAATGAGCAGTTCTTC
medium-sized	TRBV2	NA	TRBJ1-5	CASSPLGDFSSNQPQHF	TGTGCCAGCAGCCCCTTAGGGGATTTTTCTAGCAATCAGCCCCAGCATTTT
few	TRBV5-1	TRBD1	TRBJ1-1	CASSGTGGGSLGAFF	TGCGCCAGCAGCGGGACAGGGGGCGGATCATTGGGAGCTTTCTTT
NA	TRBV7-6	TRBD1	TRBJ2-5	CASSQPGQGEETQYF	TGTGCCAGCAGCCAACCCGGACAGGGAGAAGAGACCCAGTACTTC
NA	TRBV6-5	NA	TRBJ1-3	CASSRLGPGNTIYF	TGTGCCAGCAGTAGGTTAGGCCCTGGAAACACCATATATTTT
few	TRBV14	TRBD1	TRBJ2-5	CASSQGGQGTQYF	TGTGCCAGCAGCCAAGGGGGACAGGGGACCCAGTACTTC